This T cell receptor beta chain was profiled in a study of CD8 T cells in ankylosing spondylitis. TCRdb re-called the 5' RACE reads through MiXCR, storing one row per CDR3 protein. There are around 770,000 distinct CDR3 sequences in the sample; 15% to 20% occur only once, and around 19% lies in the top ten. Comments on this clonotype: Antigen: not known.

This CDR3 spans 15 amino acids. Looked up from germline, CDR1 is LNHNV and CDR2 is YYDKDF (reference sequence). V lost 1 base to trimming and J lost 5 bases, with 14 bases between them. Study outcomes and limitations: Ankylosing spondylitis blood seemed to carry a telltale TCR beta motif made of fewer than ten highly homologous variants.

What was sequenced was blood, either unsorted or a sorted T cell fraction (not recorded which). The source of this sequence is a male donor with ankylosing spondylitis. The chain joins TRBV15 to TRBJ1-1, with TRBD1 as a possible D gene (5 bases). The CDR3 loop reads CATSRVRDPGTEAFF. The CDR3 region has the DNA TGTGCCACCAGCAGAGTCCGGGACCCGGGGACTGAAGCTTTCTTT.